The 21 T cell receptor beta chains below were found in one sample sequenced in a study of control samples from healthy donors and cancer patients. This table comes from immunoSEQ multiplex PCR, and its TCRdb copy is limited to in-frame clones, with some not included. The sample carries about 130,000 clones, approximately 90% recorded once. The sequencing input was blood. These receptors came from a man aged 40-49 years in good health.

The chain is built from TRBV16 and TRBJ2-6; D is uncertain. Trimming removed 0 bases at V and 0 bases at J, with 3 bases between. The CDR3 loop spans 15 amino acids. Per germline, CDR1 KGHSY and CDR2 FQNENV. The CDR3 sequence: CASSQSVSGANVLTF. The CDR3 DNA sequence: TGTGCCAGCAGCCAATCTGTCTCTGGGGCCAACGTCCTGACTTTC. Supplemented by reference TRBV16 and TRBJ2-6, the full variable domain reads GEEVAQTPKHLVRGEGQKAKLYCAPIKGHSYVFWYQQVLKNEFKFLISFQNENVFDETGMPKERFSAKCLPNSPCSLEIQATKLEDSAVYFCASSQSVSGANVLTFGAGSRLTVL.

The count of this clone is one. CDR3 sequence reads: CASSLPHRAVGNTIYF. For the CDR3, the DNA is TGTGCCAGCAGTTTACCTCACAGGGCCGTAGGGAACACCATATATTTT. The chain carries TRBV28 and TRBJ1-3; weak D call: TRBD1 (6 bases). V gave up 2 bases and J gave up 7 bases, with 18 bases separating them. Germline CDR1 reads MDHEN; CDR2 reads SYDVKM. The CDR3 sequence is 16 residues long.

The chain employs TRBV2 and TRBJ2-2; TRBD1 is a possible D gene (7 bases). Germline assignment: CDR1 SNHLY and CDR2 FYNNEI. This CDR3 is built from 15 residues. Trimming cost V 0 bases and J 4 bases, with 9 bases left between them. CDR3 in DNA: TGTGCCAGCAGTGAAGCCAGGGGGGCCACCGGGGAGCTGTTTTTT. This sequence encodes CASSEARGATGELFF. Full variable domain (outside the CDR3, taken from reference TRBV2 and TRBJ2-2): EPEVTQTPSHQVTQMGQEVILRCVPISNHLYFYWYRQILGQKVEFLVSFYNNEISEKSEIFDDQFSVERPDGSNFTLKIRSTKLEDSAMYFCASSEARGATGELFFGEGSRLTVL.

This chain uses TRBV6-5 with TRBJ1-2, with D uncertain. The V gene lost 6 bases and the J gene lost 3 bases, with 14 bases spanning the gap. Germline CDR1 reads MNHEY; CDR2 reads SVGAGI. This CDR3 contains 14 residues. The CDR3 reads CASRTDGNYYGYTF. CDR3 coding DNA: TGTGCCAGCAGAACCGACGGAAACTACTATGGCTACACCTTC.

CDR3 sequence reads: CASSLAEGTGLSYGYTF. As DNA, the CDR3 is TGTGCCAGCAGCTTGGCCGAAGGGACAGGGTTGAGCTATGGCTACACCTTC. The chain carries TRBV5-8 and TRBJ1-2, with 9 positions matching TRBD1. CDR3 length: 17 amino acids. Looked up from germline, CDR1 is SGHTS and CDR2 is YDEGEE. The V segment lost 0 bases and the J segment 4 bases; nucleotides outside the gene matches: 10. Full variable domain (missing parts from reference TRBV5-8 and TRBJ1-2): EAGVTQSPTHLIKTRGQQATLRCSPISGHTSVYWYQQALGLGLQFLLWYDEGEERNRGNFPPRFSGRQFPNYSSELNVNALELEDSALYLCASSLAEGTGLSYGYTFGSGTRLTVV.

This clone appeared a single time. The rearrangement joins TRBV2 to TRBJ2-4; possible D gene TRBD2, 7 bases. The CDR3 spans 15 residues. Germline values: CDR1 SNHLY, CDR2 FYNNEI. Deletions cut 10 bases from V and 3 bases from J, with 19 bases between. CDR3 residues: CATQRGGRGKNIQYF. The DNA for the CDR3 is TGTGCCACCCAAAGGGGGGGACGGGGCAAAAACATTCAGTACTTC.

The chain uses TRBV19 and TRBJ1-1, with D uncertain. The CDR3 is 13 amino acids. Germline lookup yields CDR1 LNHDA and CDR2 SQIVND (reference sequence). Deletions cut 5 bases from V and 2 bases from J, with 9 bases between. The CDR3 sequence is CASSFSANTEAFF. CDR3 DNA: TGTGCCAGTAGTTTCTCAGCAAACACTGAAGCTTTCTTT.

V usage is TRBV5-5 and J usage is TRBJ1-3; D ambiguous. This CDR3 is built from 17 residues. Trimming took 0 bases from V and 0 from J, leaving 13 bases between them. Germline V CDR1 and CDR2: SGHKS, YYEKEE (reference sequence). The CDR3 here is CASSLAPQEYSGNTIYF. DNA of the CDR3: TGTGCCAGCAGCTTGGCCCCCCAGGAGTACTCTGGAAACACCATATATTTT.

The CDR3 DNA follows: TGTGCCAGCAGTTCCACGGAGGGGGGCTTCTCACCCCTCCACTTT. Its protein product is CASSSTEGGFSPLHF. The V gene is TRBV6-5, the J gene TRBJ1-6; possibly TRBD1 for D (6 bases). V dropped 4 bases and J dropped 10 bases, with 17 bases sitting between them. Germline CDR1 is MNHEY and CDR2 is SVGAGI. This CDR3 is 15 amino acids long.

The rearrangement joins TRBV28 to TRBJ1-5, with TRBD1 matching 7 bases. This CDR3 comprises 16 residues. Germline CDR1 is MDHEN and CDR2 is SYDVKM. The trim removed 3 bases at V and 1 base at J, leaving 6 bases unmatched. The CDR3 here is CASSLPTGFSNQPQHF. CDR3 DNA sequence: TGTGCCAGCAGTTTGCCGACAGGGTTCAGCAATCAGCCCCAGCATTTT. Based on the CDR3 plus reference TRBV28 and TRBJ1-5, the full variable domain is DVKVTQSSRYLVKRTGEKVFLECVQDMDHENMFWYRQDPGLGLRLIYFSYDVKMKEKGDIPEGYSVSREKKERFSLILESASTNQTSMYLCASSLPTGFSNQPQHFGDGTRLSIL.

The chain recombines TRBV12-5 with TRBJ1-2; D is unresolved. This CDR3 has 13 amino acids. CDR1 is LGHNT, CDR2 FRNRAP, per germline. V shed 1 base and J shed 9 bases, with 12 bases lying between them. Here the CDR3 DNA reads TGTGCTAGTGGTTTGGAAGCAGGATCCAGCTACACCTTC. Translated: CASGLEAGSSYTF.

The chain uses TRBV7-9 and TRBJ2-7; the D gene could be TRBD1 or TRBD2 (6 bases each). CDR1 and CDR2 (germline): SEHNR, FQNEAQ (reference sequence). V lost 4 bases, J lost 4 bases, and 11 bases lay in between. The CDR3 is 13 residues long. CDR3 nucleotides: TGTGCCAGCAGCTCAGGAGGGGGTTACGAGCAGTACTTC. It specifies CASSSGGGYEQYF.

This rearrangement joins TRBV3-1 (or the pseudogene TRBV3-2) to TRBJ2-1; D could derive from TRBD1 or TRBD2 (5 bases each). V lost 7 bases to trimming and J lost 8 bases, with 9 bases between them. Germline CDR1 is LGHDT and CDR2 is YNNKEL (reference sequence). This CDR3 has 11 amino acids. The CDR3 DNA reads TGTGCCAGCACTGAGGGGTATGAGCAGTTCTTC. Its protein is CASTEGYEQFF.

This clone was seen a handful of times. The chain is built from TRBV7-9 and TRBJ2-2, with unresolved D. Trimming shortened V by 7 bases and J by 6 bases, and 12 bases separated the two germline ends. This CDR3 has 13 residues. CDR1 and CDR2 (germline): SEHNR, FQNEAQ (reference sequence). In DNA, the CDR3 is TGTGCCAGCAACCCCCAATCCCCCGGGGAGCTGTTTTTT. Amino acids: CASNPQSPGELFF.

V usage is TRBV18 and J usage is TRBJ2-1, with D tentatively TRBD1 (5 bases). V gave up 6 bases and J gave up 6 bases, with 12 bases separating them. This CDR3 is 13 amino acids long. Per germline, CDR1 KGHSH and CDR2 LQKENI. CDR3 sequence reads: CASSPLTGNEQFF. CDR3 nucleotide sequence: TGTGCCAGCTCGCCGCTTACAGGCAATGAGCAGTTCTTC.

The chain has TRBV9 and TRBJ2-1; tentative D call: TRBD2 (6 bases). The germline V gene encodes CDR1 SGDLS and CDR2 YYNGEE. This CDR3 contains 15 residues. V was pared by 4 bases and J by 2 bases, with 13 bases between. As DNA, the CDR3 is TGTGCCAGCAGCCCCACGGGGGTGGCCTACAATGAGCAGTTCTTC. Encoded protein: CASSPTGVAYNEQFF. Full variable domain (rest looked up from reference TRBV9 and TRBJ2-1): DSGVTQTPKHLITATGQRVTLRCSPRSGDLSVYWYQQSLDQGLQFLIQYYNGEERAKGNILERFSAQQFPDLHSELNLSSLELGDSALYFCASSPTGVAYNEQFFGPGTRLTVL.

This chain links TRBV20-1 with TRBJ1-1, with no clear D. This CDR3 spans 11 amino acids. V gave up 2 bases and J gave up 4 bases, with 5 bases separating them. The germline V gene has CDR1 DFQATT and CDR2 SNEGSKA (reference sequence). CDR3 amino acids: CSARSRTEAFF. CDR3 nucleotides: TGCAGTGCTAGATCTCGCACTGAAGCTTTCTTT.

The CDR3 spells CASRGAAGELFF. For the CDR3, the DNA is TGTGCCAGCAGGGGGGCGGCCGGGGAGCTGTTTTTT. The rearrangement uses TRBV28 and TRBJ2-2, with D tentatively TRBD1 (6 bases). CDR1 is MDHEN, CDR2 SYDVKM, per germline. V was cut by 6 bases and J by 6 bases, with 8 bases left in between. The CDR3 contains 12 residues.

The genes are TRBV2 and TRBJ2-1, with 7 bases lining up with TRBD2. The CDR3 runs to 16 residues. V lost 7 bases and J lost 10; bases outside the gene matches: 19. Germline-derived CDR1 and CDR2 are SNHLY and FYNNEI. This CDR3 is CASTLVSMGGLGEQFF. For the CDR3, the DNA is TGTGCCAGCACCCTCGTGTCAATGGGCGGACTAGGCGAGCAGTTCTTC.

The rearrangement links TRBV7-9 to TRBJ2-7; TRBD2 matches at 8 bases. CDR3 size: 15 residues. V shed 5 bases and J 3 bases; nucleotides not matched to a gene: 9. Germline assignment: CDR1 SEHNR and CDR2 FQNEAQ (reference sequence). The CDR3 DNA reads as TGTGCCAGCAGCCCCCCGGGGGGGGTGGTCTACGAGCAGTACTTC. Translation: CASSPPGGVVYEQYF.

The V and J genes are TRBV5-5 and TRBJ1-6, with 9 bases lining up with TRBD1. V shed 3 bases and J 10 bases; nucleotides not matched to a gene: 8. Germline-derived CDR1 and CDR2 are SGHKS and YYEKEE (reference sequence). The CDR3 covers 15 residues. The CDR3 DNA reads as TGTGCCAGCAGCTCATGGGACAGGGAAAGCTCACCCCTCCACTTT. Translated, it gives CASSSWDRESSPLHF.